The next 11 T cell receptor beta chains were all read from a single sample in a study of cytomegalovirus exposure and HLA in healthy donors. Amplification used 60 Vbeta primers and 13 Jbeta primers. Clones were read by immunoSEQ multiplex PCR, and TCRdb kept only the in-frame ones, dropping some. The sample carries around 77,000 clones, approximately 80% recorded once. Material: PBMCs. These receptors originate from a man aged 40-50 years in good health and CMV-seronegative.

This chain joins TRBV27 and TRBJ1-5; D perhaps matches TRBD1 (5 bases). The CDR3 is 18 amino acids. V was trimmed by 5 bases and J by 1 base, leaving 21 bases between them. The germline V gene has CDR1 MNHEY and CDR2 SMNVEV (reference sequence). The CDR3 here is CASSPLIRINRSNQPQHF. In nucleotides, the CDR3 is TGTGCCAGCAGTCCCTTGATCCGAATTAACAGGAGCAATCAGCCCCAGCATTTT.

This clone was seen more than once but under ten times. This chain links TRBV6-5 with TRBJ2-1, with D possibly TRBD1 on 6 matching bases. The CDR3 loop spans 15 amino acids. Germline CDR1 is MNHEY and CDR2 is SVGAGI. Trimming shortened V by 0 bases and J by 4 bases, and 10 bases separated the two germline ends. CDR3 residues: CASSYSRDTYNEQFF. CDR3 DNA: TGTGCCAGCAGTTACTCCCGGGACACTTACAATGAGCAGTTCTTC.

V is TRBV6-5 and J is TRBJ2-7; possible D gene TRBD2, 6 bases. CDR3 length: 13 residues. Germline V CDR1 and CDR2: MNHEY, SVGAGI. The V end lost 2 bases, the J end lost 4 bases, and 9 bases lay between the germline ends. CDR3 loop: CASSYREDYEQYF. The CDR3 DNA sequence: TGTGCCAGCAGTTACAGGGAGGATTACGAGCAGTACTTC.

V and J are TRBV9 and TRBJ2-5; possible D gene TRBD2, 7 bases. Trimming took 4 bases from V and 5 from J, leaving 18 bases between them. Germline CDR1 is SGDLS and CDR2 is YYNGEE. The CDR3 covers 15 residues. The CDR3 spells CASSLQWGGRETQYF. The CDR3 DNA is TGTGCCAGCAGCTTACAATGGGGGGGCCGGGAGACCCAGTACTTC.

This clone was seen only a few times. The CDR3 sequence is CASSRGPIQKLFF. The CDR3, as DNA: TGTGCCAGCAGCCGAGGGCCGATACAAAAACTGTTTTTT. The chain links TRBV13 to TRBJ1-4; D remains ambiguous. Looked up from germline, CDR1 is PRHDT and CDR2 is FYEKMQ (reference sequence). The CDR3 sequence is 13 residues long. Trimming stripped 5 bases from V and 9 bases from J, with 13 bases between.

This chain links TRBV6-5 with TRBJ2-1, with TRBD2 matching over 11 bases. V lost 0 bases to trimming and J lost 3 bases; unmatched junction nucleotides: 1. This CDR3 spans 16 amino acids. Looked up from germline, CDR1 is MNHEY and CDR2 is SVGAGI. The DNA for the CDR3 is TGTGCCAGCAGTTACTCTAGCGGGGGGGACTACAATGAGCAGTTCTTC. Its protein is CASSYSSGGDYNEQFF.

The V call is TRBV7-2, the J call TRBJ1-1; unclear D gene. The germline V and J ends were trimmed by 7 bases and 4 bases, with 7 bases remaining between them. This CDR3 comprises 11 residues. In germline, CDR1 is SGHTA, CDR2 FQGNSA. The CDR3: CASKQFTEAFF. As DNA, the CDR3 is TGTGCCAGCAAACAATTCACTGAAGCTTTCTTT.

The J gene is TRBJ2-5, the V gene TRBV7-9; TRBD2 matches at 9 bases. Trimming removed 10 bases from V and 3 bases from J; junction bases left unmatched: 18. The germline V gene encodes CDR1 SEHNR and CDR2 FQNEAQ (reference sequence). The CDR3 totals 17 residues. CDR3 region: CAILPLLAGPQEETQYF. CDR3 nucleotides: TGTGCCATCCTCCCTTTACTAGCGGGCCCCCAGGAAGAGACCCAGTACTTC. Using reference TRBV7-9 and TRBJ2-5 for the parts outside the CDR3, the full variable domain is DTGVSQNPRHKITKRGQNVTFRCDPISEHNRLYWYRQTLGQGPEFLTYFQNEAQLEKSRLLSDRFSAERPKGSFSTLEIQRTEQGDSAMYLCAILPLLAGPQEETQYFGPGTRLLVL.

The sample holds one count of this clone. The chain has TRBV28 and TRBJ2-6, with 7 bases that match TRBD2. CDR3 size: 15 residues. In germline, CDR1 is MDHEN, CDR2 SYDVKM. Trimming at V came to 3 bases and at J to 2 bases, leaving 1 base not matched to a gene. The CDR3 region is CASSLGGAGANVLTF. The CDR3, as DNA: TGTGCCAGCAGTTTGGGAGGGGCTGGGGCCAACGTCCTGACTTTC.

This clone was seen a handful of times. CDR3 region: CASSLGRAREQYF. CDR3 DNA: TGTGCCAGCAGTTTAGGCAGGGCCCGCGAGCAGTACTTC. The chain links TRBV27 to TRBJ2-7, with D perhaps TRBD1 (5 bases). Between the trimmed V and J ends, which lost 2 bases and 6 bases, there was a span of 11 bases. In germline, CDR1 is MNHEY, CDR2 SMNVEV (reference sequence). The CDR3 extends over 13 amino acids.

The gene calls are TRBV5-1 and TRBJ1-2; 7 bases fit TRBD1. CDR1 is SGHRS, CDR2 YFSETQ, per germline. The CDR3 contains 16 residues. Trimming took 4 bases from V and 6 from J; bases not matched to a gene: 15. The DNA of the CDR3 is TGCGCCAGCAGCCCGGAGGCGGCCAGGGGGTTAAATGGCTACACCTTC. Protein product: CASSPEAARGLNGYTF.